The 26 T cell receptor beta chains below come from one sample, sequenced in a study of graft-versus-host responses after intestinal transplantation. The assay was immunoSEQ multiplex PCR, and TCRdb's table has in-frame clones only and misses some. The profile covers 20,000 to 25,000 clones, with roughly 94% appearing a single time and about 0.52% taken by the ten largest. Sequencing used PBMCs, obtained 156 days after intestinal transplant. The receptors were sampled from a human patient who received an intestinal transplant, so some T cells may come from the graft donor.

Only a few counts were recorded for this clone. This sequence joins TRBV19 and TRBJ1-1; a possible D gene is TRBD1 (5 bases). V shed 5 bases and J shed 4 bases, with 11 bases lying between them. CDR1 and CDR2 (germline): LNHDA, SQIVND (reference sequence). There are 13 residues in the CDR3. The CDR3, as DNA: TGTGCCAGTAGTGCCGGGACGGCCACTGAAGCTTTCTTT. Translated: CASSAGTATEAFF.

The sample holds one count of this clone. The chain joins TRBV29-1 to TRBJ2-3; maybe TRBD2 (6 bases). The CDR3 loop spans 14 amino acids. Germline assignment: CDR1 SQVTM and CDR2 ANQGSEA. With 3 bases removed from V and 3 bases from J, the gap between germline ends came to 13 bases. CDR3 sequence reads: CSVDPPGETDTQYF. The CDR3 DNA reads TGCAGCGTTGACCCCCCGGGGGAAACAGATACGCAGTATTTT.

The rearrangement uses TRBV5-1 and TRBJ2-5, with D uncertain. The CDR3 sequence is 13 residues long. V was pared by 3 bases and J by 2 bases, with 8 bases between. Germline V CDR1 and CDR2: SGHRS, YFSETQ. CDR3 protein: CASSWYGQETQYF. CDR3 coding DNA: TGCGCCAGCAGCTGGTACGGGCAAGAGACCCAGTACTTC.

The CDR3 DNA follows: TGTGCCAGCAGTTATGGGTGGTACACCGGGGAGCTGTTTTTT. Translating it yields CASSYGWYTGELFF. The rearrangement links TRBV6-6 to TRBJ2-2; D not resolved. The V gene's germline CDR1 is MNHNY and CDR2 SVGAGI (reference sequence). The CDR3 has 14 amino acids. Trimming removed 3 bases from V and 3 bases from J, with 8 bases in between.

The chain couples TRBV6-5 to TRBJ2-1; TRBD1 aligns across 10 bases. V lost 2 bases, J lost 12 bases, and 10 bases stayed unmatched. The CDR3 consists of 15 residues. CDR1 and CDR2 from the germline V gene are MNHEY and SVGAGI. The CDR3, as DNA: TGTGCCAGCAGTTACGGGGACAGGGGTGGAATGAGGCAGTTCTTC. It is translated as CASSYGDRGGMRQFF.

The chain recombines TRBV18 with TRBJ2-5; TRBD1 is a possible D gene (6 bases). Near its end, the DNA agrees better with TRBJ2-7, so the J call may be wrong. The CDR3 sequence is 14 residues long. CDR1 and CDR2 (germline): KGHSH, LQKENI. As DNA, the CDR3 is TGTGCCAGCCAACAACCACAGGGACCCTACGAGCAGTACTTC. This sequence encodes CASQQPQGPYEQYF.

The chain is built from TRBV11-3 and TRBJ2-7; 9 positions agree with TRBD1. CDR1 SGHNT and CDR2 YENEEA come from the germline V gene. With 4 bases clipped from V and 2 bases from J, the junction kept 6 bases outside the gene matches. CDR3 length equals 15 residues. The CDR3 nucleotides read TGTGCCAGCAGCTCCGGGACAGGGCCCGCCTACGAGCAGTACTTC. Protein: CASSSGTGPAYEQYF.

In this sample, this clone turned up once. V gene TRBV11-2 combines with J gene TRBJ1-3; possible D gene TRBD1, 6 bases. This CDR3 is built from 15 residues. The V gene lost 5 bases and the J gene lost 2 bases, with 13 bases spanning the gap. Germline V lookup: CDR1 SGHAT, CDR2 FQNNGV. Here the CDR3 DNA reads TGTGCCAGCAGCCAGGGCGGGGGCCCTGGAAACACCATATATTTT. This gives the protein CASSQGGGPGNTIYF.

This rearrangement joins TRBV4-3 to TRBJ1-2; D is undetermined. Germline lookup yields CDR1 LGHNA and CDR2 YSLEER. This CDR3 is 17 amino acids long. Trimming removed 0 bases at V and 4 bases at J, with 18 bases between. CDR3: CASSQDPWRGPVYGYTF. The CDR3 DNA is TGCGCCAGCAGCCAAGATCCTTGGAGAGGACCGGTCTATGGCTACACCTTC.

V and J are TRBV7-9 and TRBJ2-1; D perhaps matches TRBD2 (6 bases). Trimming removed 6 bases at V and 0 bases at J, with 15 bases between. The germline V gene encodes CDR1 SEHNR and CDR2 FQNEAQ (reference sequence). There are 16 residues in the CDR3. CDR3 amino acids: CASSLLVAASYNEQFF. The CDR3 nucleotides read TGTGCCAGCAGTTTACTGGTAGCGGCCTCCTACAATGAGCAGTTCTTC.

The genes are TRBV6-6 and TRBJ1-2, with no clear D. CDR1 and CDR2 from the germline V gene are MNHNY and SVGAGI (reference sequence). This CDR3 comprises 16 residues. V shed 2 bases and J shed 2 bases, with 15 bases lying between them. The CDR3 loop is CASSYVSGPINYGYTF. Here the CDR3 DNA reads TGTGCCAGCAGTTACGTGTCCGGACCCATCAACTATGGCTACACCTTC.

CDR3 residues: CASSPRSGLNNEQFF. The CDR3 bases are TGTGCCAGCAGTCCACGATCGGGACTAAACAATGAGCAGTTCTTC. The chain carries TRBV28 and TRBJ2-1; 7 nucleotides agree with TRBD2. Germline V CDR1 and CDR2: MDHEN, SYDVKM. The CDR3 has 15 residues. V was pared by 5 bases and J by 5 bases, with 9 bases of the junction left unmatched. The full variable domain, with the rest looked up from reference TRBV28 and TRBJ2-1, is DVKVTQSSRYLVKRTGEKVFLECVQDMDHENMFWYRQDPGLGLRLIYFSYDVKMKEKGDIPEGYSVSREKKERFSLILESASTNQTSMYLCASSPRSGLNNEQFFGPGTRLTVL.

The sample holds one count of this clone. This rearrangement joins TRBV19 to TRBJ1-2; TRBD1 matches at 8 bases. CDR1 and CDR2 from the germline V gene are LNHDA and SQIVND (reference sequence). Trimming removed 6 bases from V and 7 bases from J; junction bases left unmatched: 4. This CDR3 region has 12 residues. The CDR3 DNA is TGTGCCAGTAGACAGGGGGTTGGTGGCTACACCTTC. This codes for CASRQGVGGYTF. Drawing the rest from reference TRBV19 and TRBJ1-2, the complete variable domain is DGGITQSPKYLFRKEGQNVTLSCEQNLNHDAMYWYRQDPGQGLRLIYYSQIVNDFQKGDIAEGYSVSREKKESFPLTVTSAQKNPTAFYLCASRQGVGGYTFGSGTRLTVV.

As for this clone: Other DNA sequences in the sample encode the same CDR3. The rearrangement uses TRBV6-5 and TRBJ1-2; TRBD1 is a possible D gene (5 bases). CDR3 length: 14 residues. CDR1 is MNHEY and CDR2 is SVGAGI in the germline V gene. V shed 5 bases and J shed 2 bases, with 12 bases lying between them. The CDR3, as DNA: TGTGCCAGCAGTGAGCCCGGGGCCAACTATGGCTACACCTTC. Translated: CASSEPGANYGYTF.

This chain connects TRBV5-8 to TRBJ1-5; the D gene is possibly TRBD1 (5 bases). The CDR3 totals 14 residues. From germline, CDR1 is SGHTS and CDR2 YDEGEE. Trimming shortened V by 0 bases and J by 2 bases, and 6 bases separated the two germline ends. Here the CDR3 reads CASSLGGGNQPQHF. The CDR3 DNA reads TGTGCCAGCAGCTTGGGGGGGGGCAATCAGCCCCAGCATTTT.

The CDR3 DNA reads as TGTGCCAGCAGCTTAGTAAGGGTCCACGAGCAGTACTTC. Translating it yields CASSLVRVHEQYF. This chain connects TRBV7-9 to TRBJ2-7; D is undetermined. The germline V and J ends were trimmed by 1 base and 5 bases, with 9 bases remaining between them. The CDR3 sequence is 13 residues long. The germline V gene encodes CDR1 SEHNR and CDR2 FQNEAQ (reference sequence).

The chain employs TRBV27 and TRBJ1-6; 8 bases agree with TRBD1. This CDR3 contains 18 residues. Germline loops: CDR1 MNHEY, CDR2 SMNVEV (reference sequence). The V and J ends lost 6 bases and 7 bases, in that order; junction bases with no gene match: 17. The CDR3 sequence is CASRTVTPGQAENSPLHF. CDR3 sequence (DNA): TGTGCCAGCAGGACTGTGACCCCGGGACAGGCCGAGAATTCACCCCTCCACTTT.

The V call is TRBV6-5, the J call TRBJ2-6; unclear D gene. V lost 0 bases and J 0 bases, leaving 3 bases between the germline ends. The germline gives CDR1 MNHEY, CDR2 SVGAGI. The CDR3 extends over 15 amino acids. CDR3 sequence (DNA): TGTGCCAGCAGTTACTCAAACTCTGGGGCCAACGTCCTGACTTTC. Residues: CASSYSNSGANVLTF.

V and J are TRBV9 and TRBJ1-1, with D perhaps TRBD1 (5 bases). The germline V gene encodes CDR1 SGDLS and CDR2 YYNGEE. The CDR3 extends over 13 amino acids. V was clipped by 0 bases and J by 5 bases, with 8 bases between them. The CDR3 reads CASSVGGRTEAFF. CDR3 nucleotide sequence: TGTGCCAGCAGCGTAGGGGGCCGGACTGAAGCTTTCTTT.

The J gene is TRBJ2-7, the V gene TRBV19; D is uncertain. This CDR3 is built from 13 residues. The ends were cut back, 3 bases at V and 3 bases at J, with 9 bases in the middle. CDR1 and CDR2 (germline): LNHDA, SQIVND (reference sequence). CDR3 residues: CASSMRQFYEQYF. The CDR3 nucleotides read TGTGCCAGTAGTATGCGGCAGTTCTACGAGCAGTACTTC.

This clone was recorded once. The CDR3 is CASSLTSPGELFF. The CDR3 nucleotides read TGTGCCAGCAGCCTGACTAGCCCCGGGGAGCTGTTTTTT. The gene calls are TRBV6-5 and TRBJ2-2; 7 bases map to TRBD2. Trimming cost V 6 bases and J 6 bases; bases outside gene matches: 4. This CDR3 contains 13 residues. The germline V gene encodes CDR1 MNHEY and CDR2 SVGAGI.

The chain joins TRBV27 to TRBJ2-1, with a possible D match to TRBD2 (6 bases). V shed 5 bases and J shed 4 bases, with 15 bases lying between them. The CDR3 consists of 15 residues. Germline V gene lookup returns CDR1 MNHEY and CDR2 SMNVEV (reference sequence). CDR3 DNA sequence: TGTGCCAGCAGTCCCAGGTGGGGGGAGTACAATGAGCAGTTCTTC. It specifies CASSPRWGEYNEQFF.

This chain connects TRBV7-6 to TRBJ2-5; D not resolved. The CDR3 has 19 amino acids. CDR1 and CDR2 (germline): SGHVS, FNYEAQ. The V and J ends lost 0 bases and 0 bases respectively, with 20 bases between them. The CDR3 nucleotides read TGTGCCAGCAGCTTAGCGAAATGGGCCTCCCCTAGGTACCAAGAGACCCAGTACTTC. Translation: CASSLAKWASPRYQETQYF.

This rearrangement joins TRBV12-2 to TRBJ1-2. TRBV12-2 is a pseudogene. This CDR3 has 17 residues. The CDR3 spells CASRLCVAPRKTYGYTF. In DNA form, the CDR3 reads TGTGCAAGTCGCTTATGTGTGGCTCCACGAAAGACCTATGGCTACACCTTC.

The CDR3 is CASGLVIRGVLSNEQFF. Here the CDR3 DNA reads TGTGCTAGTGGTTTGGTGATTCGTGGGGTTTTGTCCAATGAGCAGTTCTTC. The chain recombines TRBV12-5 with TRBJ2-1; no definite D call. This CDR3 is 17 amino acids long. Germline V gene data show CDR1 as LGHNT and CDR2 as FRNRAP. Trimming stripped 0 bases from V and 6 bases from J, with 18 bases between. Together with reference TRBV12-5 and TRBJ2-1, the CDR3 gives the full variable domain: DARVTQTPRHKVTEMGQEVTMRCQPILGHNTVFWYRQTMMQGLELLAYFRNRAPLDDSGMPKDRFSAEMPDATLATLKIQPSEPRDSAVYFCASGLVIRGVLSNEQFFGPGTRLTVL.

The chain has TRBV2 and TRBJ1-5; no clear D gene. V dropped 0 bases and J dropped 15 bases, with 15 bases sitting between them. CDR1 is SNHLY, CDR2 FYNNEI, per germline. This CDR3 spans 13 amino acids. The CDR3 nucleotides are TGTGCCAGCAGTGAAGCTAATAACCCGGGCGCGCATTTT. This encodes CASSEANNPGAHF.